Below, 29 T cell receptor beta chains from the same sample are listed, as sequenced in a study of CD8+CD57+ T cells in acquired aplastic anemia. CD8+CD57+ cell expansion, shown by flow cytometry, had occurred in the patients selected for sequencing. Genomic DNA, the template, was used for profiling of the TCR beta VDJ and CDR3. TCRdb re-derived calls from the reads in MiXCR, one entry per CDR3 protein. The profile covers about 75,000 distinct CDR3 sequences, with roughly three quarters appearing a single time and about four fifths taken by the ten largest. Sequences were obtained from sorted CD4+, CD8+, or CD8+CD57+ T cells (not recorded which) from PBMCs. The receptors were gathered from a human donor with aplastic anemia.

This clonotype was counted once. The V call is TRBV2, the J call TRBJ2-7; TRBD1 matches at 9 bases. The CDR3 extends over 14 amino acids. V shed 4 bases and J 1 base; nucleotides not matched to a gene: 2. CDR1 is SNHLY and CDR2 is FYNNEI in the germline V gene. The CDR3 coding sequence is TGTGCCAGCAGTGGGACAGGGGAATCCTACGAGCAGTACTTC. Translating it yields CASSGTGESYEQYF.

CDR3 nucleotide sequence: TGTGCCAGCAGCGTGGGCAGGTCAATAGCGGAGAGTAGCACAGATACGCAGTATTTT. Protein sequence: CASSVGRSIAESSTDTQYF. The V gene is TRBV9, the J gene TRBJ2-3, with a weak D call TRBD2 (6 bases). Germline V CDR1 and CDR2: SGDLS, YYNGEE. V lost 2 bases, J lost 0 bases, and 22 bases lay in between. The CDR3 length is 19 residues.

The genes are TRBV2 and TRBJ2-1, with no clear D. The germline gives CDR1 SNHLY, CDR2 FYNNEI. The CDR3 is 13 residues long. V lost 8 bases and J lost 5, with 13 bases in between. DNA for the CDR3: TGTGCCAGCTCTACGAGTCAGAACAATGAGCAGTTCTTC. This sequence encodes CASSTSQNNEQFF. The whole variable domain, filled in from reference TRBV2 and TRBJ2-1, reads EPEVTQTPSHQVTQMGQEVILRCVPISNHLYFYWYRQILGQKVEFLVSFYNNEISEKSEIFDDQFSVERPDGSNFTLKIRSTKLEDSAMYFCASSTSQNNEQFFGPGTRLTVL.

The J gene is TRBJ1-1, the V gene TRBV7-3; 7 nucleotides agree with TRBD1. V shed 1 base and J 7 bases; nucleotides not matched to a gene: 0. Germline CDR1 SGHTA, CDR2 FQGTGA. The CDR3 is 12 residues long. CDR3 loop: CASSLRQGEAFF. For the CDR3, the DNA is TGTGCCAGCAGCTTAAGACAGGGTGAAGCTTTCTTT.

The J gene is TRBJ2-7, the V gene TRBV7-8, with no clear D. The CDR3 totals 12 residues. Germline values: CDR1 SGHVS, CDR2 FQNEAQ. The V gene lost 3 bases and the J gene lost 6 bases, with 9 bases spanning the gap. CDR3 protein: CASSFAAGEQYF. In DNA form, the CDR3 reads TGTGCCAGCAGCTTCGCAGCCGGCGAGCAGTACTTC.

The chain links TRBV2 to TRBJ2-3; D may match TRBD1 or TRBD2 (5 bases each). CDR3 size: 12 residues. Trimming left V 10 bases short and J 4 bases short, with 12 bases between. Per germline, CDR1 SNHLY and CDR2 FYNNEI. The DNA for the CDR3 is TGTGCCACTCAGGGAGACCCAGATACGCAGTATTTT. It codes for CATQGDPDTQYF. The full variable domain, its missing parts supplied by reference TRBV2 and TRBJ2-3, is EPEVTQTPSHQVTQMGQEVILRCVPISNHLYFYWYRQILGQKVEFLVSFYNNEISEKSEIFDDQFSVERPDGSNFTLKIRSTKLEDSAMYFCATQGDPDTQYFGPGTRLTVL.

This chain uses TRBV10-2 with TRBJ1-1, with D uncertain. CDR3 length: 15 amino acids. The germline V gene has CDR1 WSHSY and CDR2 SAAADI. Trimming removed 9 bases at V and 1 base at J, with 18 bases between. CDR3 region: CASIWIREKNTEAFF. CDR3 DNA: TGCGCCAGTATTTGGATTAGGGAGAAGAACACTGAAGCTTTCTTT.

Here the CDR3 DNA reads TGTGCCATCAGTGATACACTAGCACCCCAAGAGACCCAGTACTTC. Translating it yields CAISDTLAPQETQYF. The chain couples TRBV10-3 to TRBJ2-5; TRBD2 might be the D (6 bases). The CDR3 consists of 15 residues. Trimming removed 3 bases from V and 1 base from J, with 12 bases in between. Germline values: CDR1 ENHRY, CDR2 SYGVKD.

CDR3 region: CASSLRDYGYTF. In DNA, the CDR3 is TGTGCCAGCAGCTTGAGAGACTATGGCTACACCTTC. The rearrangement uses TRBV5-4 and TRBJ1-2; no clear D gene. The CDR3 is made up of 12 amino acids. Trimming shortened V by 1 base and J by 3 bases, and 4 bases separated the two germline ends. Per germline, CDR1 SGHNT and CDR2 YYREEE (reference sequence).

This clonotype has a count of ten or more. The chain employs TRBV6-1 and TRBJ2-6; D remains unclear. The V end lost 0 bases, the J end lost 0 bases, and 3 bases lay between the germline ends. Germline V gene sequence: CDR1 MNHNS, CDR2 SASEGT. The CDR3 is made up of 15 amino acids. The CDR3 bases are TGTGCCAGCAGTGAAGCTAGCTCTGGGGCCAACGTCCTGACTTTC. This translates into CASSEASSGANVLTF.

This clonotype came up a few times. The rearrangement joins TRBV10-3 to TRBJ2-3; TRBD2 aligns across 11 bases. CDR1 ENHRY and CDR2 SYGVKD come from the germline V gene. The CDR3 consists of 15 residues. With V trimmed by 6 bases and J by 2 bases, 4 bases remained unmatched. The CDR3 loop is CAIRLAGAVTDTQYF. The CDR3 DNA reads TGTGCCATCAGACTAGCGGGGGCAGTCACAGATACGCAGTATTTT.

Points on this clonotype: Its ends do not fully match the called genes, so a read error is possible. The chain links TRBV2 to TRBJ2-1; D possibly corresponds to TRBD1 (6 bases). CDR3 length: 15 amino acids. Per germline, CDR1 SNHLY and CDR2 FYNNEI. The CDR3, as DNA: TGTGCCAGCGAGGGGGTCCCGACGTCTTACAATGAGCAGCTCTTC. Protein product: CASEGVPTSYNEQLF. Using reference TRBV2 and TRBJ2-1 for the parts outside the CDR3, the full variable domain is EPEVTQTPSHQVTQMGQEVILRCVPISNHLYFYWYRQILGQKVEFLVSFYNNEISEKSEIFDDQFSVERPDGSNFTLKIRSTKLEDSAMYFCASEGVPTSYNEQLFGPGTRLTVL.

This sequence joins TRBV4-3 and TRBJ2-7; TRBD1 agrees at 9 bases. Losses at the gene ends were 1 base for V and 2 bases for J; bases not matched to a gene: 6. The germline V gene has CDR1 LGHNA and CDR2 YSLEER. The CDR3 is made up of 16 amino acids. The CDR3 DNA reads TGCGCCAGCAGCCAAGGAAGGGACAGGGAGGCCTACGAGCAGTACTTC. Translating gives CASSQGRDREAYEQYF.

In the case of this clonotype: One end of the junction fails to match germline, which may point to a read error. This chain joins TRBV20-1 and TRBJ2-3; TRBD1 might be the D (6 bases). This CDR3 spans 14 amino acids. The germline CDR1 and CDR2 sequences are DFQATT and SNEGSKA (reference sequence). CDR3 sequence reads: CSARGTARTDAQYF. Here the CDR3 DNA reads TGCAGTGCTAGAGGGACCGCCAGGACAGATGCGCAGTATTTT.

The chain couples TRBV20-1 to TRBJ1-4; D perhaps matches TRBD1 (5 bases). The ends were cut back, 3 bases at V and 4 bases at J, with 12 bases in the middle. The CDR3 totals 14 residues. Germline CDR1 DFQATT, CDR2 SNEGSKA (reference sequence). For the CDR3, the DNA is TGCAGTGCTAGTCGGGGCAGCCTTAATGAAAAACTGTTTTTT. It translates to CSASRGSLNEKLFF.

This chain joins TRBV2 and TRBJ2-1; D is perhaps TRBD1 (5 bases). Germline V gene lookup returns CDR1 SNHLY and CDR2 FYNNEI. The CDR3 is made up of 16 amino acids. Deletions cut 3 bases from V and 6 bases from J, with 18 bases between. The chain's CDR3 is CASSDIGQGFPNEQFF. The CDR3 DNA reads TGTGCCAGCAGTGATATCGGGCAGGGATTCCCCAATGAGCAGTTCTTC.

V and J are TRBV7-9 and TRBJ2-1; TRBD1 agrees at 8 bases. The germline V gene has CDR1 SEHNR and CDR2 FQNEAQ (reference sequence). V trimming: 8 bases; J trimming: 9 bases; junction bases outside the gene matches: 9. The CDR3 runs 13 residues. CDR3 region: CASLGQVNGEQFF. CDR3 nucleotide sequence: TGTGCCAGCCTGGGACAGGTCAATGGTGAGCAGTTCTTC.

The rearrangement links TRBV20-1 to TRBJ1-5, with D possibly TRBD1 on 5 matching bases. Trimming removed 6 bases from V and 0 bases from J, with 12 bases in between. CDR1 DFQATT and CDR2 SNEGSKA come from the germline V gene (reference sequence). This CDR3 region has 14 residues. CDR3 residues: CSASTVNSNQPQHF. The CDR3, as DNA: TGCAGTGCGTCGACAGTTAATAGCAATCAGCCCCAGCATTTT.

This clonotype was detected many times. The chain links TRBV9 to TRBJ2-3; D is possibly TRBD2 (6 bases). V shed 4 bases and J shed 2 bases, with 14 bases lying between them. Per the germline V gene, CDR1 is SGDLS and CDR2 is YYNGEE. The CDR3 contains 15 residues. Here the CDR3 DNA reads TGTGCCAGCAGCCGCGCCCGGGGGATCACAGATACGCAGTATTTT. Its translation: CASSRARGITDTQYF.

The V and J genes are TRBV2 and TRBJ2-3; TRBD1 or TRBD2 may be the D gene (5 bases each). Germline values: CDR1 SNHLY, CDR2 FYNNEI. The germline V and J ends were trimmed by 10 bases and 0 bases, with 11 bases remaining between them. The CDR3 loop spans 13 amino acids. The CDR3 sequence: CATRQRSTDTQYF. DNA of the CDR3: TGTGCCACCCGACAGCGGAGCACAGATACGCAGTATTTT.

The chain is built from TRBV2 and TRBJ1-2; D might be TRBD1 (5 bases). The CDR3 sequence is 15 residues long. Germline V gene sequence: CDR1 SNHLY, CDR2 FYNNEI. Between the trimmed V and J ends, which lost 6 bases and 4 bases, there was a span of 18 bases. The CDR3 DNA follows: TGTGCCAGCAGCCTACTAAGGGGTGAGACCTATGGCTACACCTTC. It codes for CASSLLRGETYGYTF.

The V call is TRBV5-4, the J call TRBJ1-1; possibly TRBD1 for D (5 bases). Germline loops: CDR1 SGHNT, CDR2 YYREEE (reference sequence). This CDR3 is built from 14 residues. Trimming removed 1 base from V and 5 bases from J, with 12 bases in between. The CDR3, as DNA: TGTGCCAGCAGCTTGCAGGGCGGTAGGACTGAAGCTTTCTTT. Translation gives CASSLQGGRTEAFF.

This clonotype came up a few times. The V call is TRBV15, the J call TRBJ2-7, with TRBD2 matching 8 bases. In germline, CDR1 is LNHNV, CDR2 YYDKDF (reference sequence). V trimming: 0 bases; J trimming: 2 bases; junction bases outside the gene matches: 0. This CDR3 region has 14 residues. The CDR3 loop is CATSRELAAYEQYF. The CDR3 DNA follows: TGTGCCACCAGCAGAGAACTAGCGGCCTACGAGCAGTACTTC. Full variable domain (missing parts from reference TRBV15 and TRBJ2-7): DAMVIQNPRYQVTQFGKPVTLSCSQTLNHNVMYWYQQKSSQAPKLLFHYYDKDFNNEADTPDNFQSRRPNTSFCFLDIRSPGLGDTAMYLCATSRELAAYEQYFGPGTRLTVT.

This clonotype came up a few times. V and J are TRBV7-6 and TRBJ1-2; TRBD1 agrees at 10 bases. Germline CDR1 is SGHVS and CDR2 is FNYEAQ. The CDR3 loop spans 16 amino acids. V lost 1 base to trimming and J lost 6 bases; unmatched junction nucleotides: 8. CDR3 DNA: TGTGCCAGCAGCTTAGGGGGGACAGGGGTGAAGGATGGCTACACCTTC. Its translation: CASSLGGTGVKDGYTF.

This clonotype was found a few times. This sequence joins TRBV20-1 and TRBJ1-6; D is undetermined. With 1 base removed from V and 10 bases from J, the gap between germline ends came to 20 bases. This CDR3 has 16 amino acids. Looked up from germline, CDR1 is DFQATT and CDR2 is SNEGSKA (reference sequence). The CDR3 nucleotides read TGCAGTGCTAGAGTATCCCCGGGGAAGGAAGAATCACCCCTCCACTTT. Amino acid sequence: CSARVSPGKEESPLHF.

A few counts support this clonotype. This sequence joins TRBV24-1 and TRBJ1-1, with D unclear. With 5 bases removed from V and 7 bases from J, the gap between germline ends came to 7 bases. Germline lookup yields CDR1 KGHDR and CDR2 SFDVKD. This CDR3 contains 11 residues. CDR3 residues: CATSVQNEAFF. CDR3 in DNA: TGTGCCACCAGTGTTCAAAATGAAGCTTTCTTT.

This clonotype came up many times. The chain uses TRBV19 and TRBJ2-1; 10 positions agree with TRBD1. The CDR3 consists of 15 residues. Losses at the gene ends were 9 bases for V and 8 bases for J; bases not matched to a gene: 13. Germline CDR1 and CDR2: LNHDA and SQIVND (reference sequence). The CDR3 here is CASTGVRDRGYEQFF. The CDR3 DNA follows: TGTGCCAGCACAGGGGTGAGGGACAGGGGCTATGAGCAGTTCTTC.

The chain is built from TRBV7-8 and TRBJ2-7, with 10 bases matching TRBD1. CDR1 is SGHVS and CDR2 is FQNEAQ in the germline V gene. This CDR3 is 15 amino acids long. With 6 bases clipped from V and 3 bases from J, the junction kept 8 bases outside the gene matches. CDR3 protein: CASRIGRDRGYEQYF. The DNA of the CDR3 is TGTGCCAGCAGAATAGGCCGGGACAGGGGCTACGAGCAGTACTTC.

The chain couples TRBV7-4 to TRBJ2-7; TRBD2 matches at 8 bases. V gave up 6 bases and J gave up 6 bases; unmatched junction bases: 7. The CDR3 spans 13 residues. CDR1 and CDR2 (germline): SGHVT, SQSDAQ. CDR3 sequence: CASRFGGAGEQYF. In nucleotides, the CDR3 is TGTGCCAGCAGATTCGGGGGGGCCGGCGAGCAGTACTTC.